The clone carrying this TCR beta chain was observed a few times. Its antigen is unknown. This specimen belongs to a study of identifying expanded T cells in peripheral blood. Whole-study results and caveats: Across healthy donors, higher total template counts meant significantly greater roughly two-week count variance. Approximately 1.1 clones differed between technical replicates, versus 16.4 and 19 over time.

No infections or other immune events were documented during collection. This CDR3 has 14 amino acids. V gave up 0 bases and J gave up 5 bases, with 10 bases separating them. The germline V gene encodes CDR1 SGHTA and CDR2 FQGTGA. The assay was immunoSEQ multiplex PCR, and TCRdb's table has in-frame clones only and misses some. The profile shows some 96,000 clones, 88% of them singletons. Sample: blood. The chain recombines TRBV7-3 with TRBJ1-1; D is ambiguous. The sequence was collected from a person aged 18 to 70 in good health. CDR3 DNA sequence: TGTGCCAGCAGCTTAACACCAGATGGGACTGAAGCTTTCTTT. As protein: CASSLTPDGTEAFF.